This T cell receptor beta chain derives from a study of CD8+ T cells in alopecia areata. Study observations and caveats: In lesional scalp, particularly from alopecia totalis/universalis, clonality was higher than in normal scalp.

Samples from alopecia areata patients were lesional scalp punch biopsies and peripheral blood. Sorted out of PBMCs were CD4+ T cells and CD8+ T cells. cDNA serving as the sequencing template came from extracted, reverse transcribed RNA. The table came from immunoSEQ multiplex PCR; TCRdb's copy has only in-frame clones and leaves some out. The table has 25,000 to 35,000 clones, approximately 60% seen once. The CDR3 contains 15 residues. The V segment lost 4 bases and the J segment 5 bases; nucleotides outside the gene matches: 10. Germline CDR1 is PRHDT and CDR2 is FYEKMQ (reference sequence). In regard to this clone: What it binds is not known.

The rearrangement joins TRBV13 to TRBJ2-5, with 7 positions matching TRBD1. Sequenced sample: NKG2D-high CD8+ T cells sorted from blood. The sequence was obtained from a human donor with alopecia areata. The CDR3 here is CASSSRQGSIETQYF. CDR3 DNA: TGTGCCAGCAGCTCAAGACAGGGATCCATCGAGACCCAGTACTTC.